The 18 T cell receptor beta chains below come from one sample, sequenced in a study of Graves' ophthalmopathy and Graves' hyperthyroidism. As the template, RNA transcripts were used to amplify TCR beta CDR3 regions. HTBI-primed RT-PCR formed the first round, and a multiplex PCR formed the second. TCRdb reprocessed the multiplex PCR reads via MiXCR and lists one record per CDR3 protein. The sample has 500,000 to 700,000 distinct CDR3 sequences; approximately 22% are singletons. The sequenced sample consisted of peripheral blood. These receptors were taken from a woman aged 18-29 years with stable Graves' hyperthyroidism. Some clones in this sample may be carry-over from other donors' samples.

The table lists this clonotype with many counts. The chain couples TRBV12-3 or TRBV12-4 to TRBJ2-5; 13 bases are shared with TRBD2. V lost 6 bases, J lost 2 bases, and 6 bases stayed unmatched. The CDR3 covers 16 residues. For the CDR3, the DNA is TGTGCCAGCAGCCGAGGGGGACTAGCGGGACAAGAGACCCAGTACTTC. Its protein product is CASSRGGLAGQETQYF.

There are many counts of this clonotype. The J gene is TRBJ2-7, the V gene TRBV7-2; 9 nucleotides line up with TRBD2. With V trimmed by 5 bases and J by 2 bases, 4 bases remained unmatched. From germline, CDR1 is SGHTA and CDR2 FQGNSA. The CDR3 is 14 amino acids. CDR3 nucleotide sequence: TGTGCCAGCAGCCCGGCGGGAGGGCCCTACGAGCAGTACTTC. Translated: CASSPAGGPYEQYF.

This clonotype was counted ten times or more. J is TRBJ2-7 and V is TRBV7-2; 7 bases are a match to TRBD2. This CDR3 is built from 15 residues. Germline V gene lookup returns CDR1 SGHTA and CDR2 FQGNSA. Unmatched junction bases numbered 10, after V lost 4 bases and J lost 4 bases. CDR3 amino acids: CASSSGGSRVYEQYF. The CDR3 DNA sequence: TGTGCCAGCAGCTCGGGCGGGAGTAGGGTTTACGAGCAGTACTTC. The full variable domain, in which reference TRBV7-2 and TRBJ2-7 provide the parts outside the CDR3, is GAGVSQSPSNKVTEKGKDVELRCDPISGHTALYWYRQSLGQGLEFLIYFQGNSAPDKSGLPSDRFSAERTGGSVSTLTIQRTQQEDSAVYLCASSSGGSRVYEQYFGPGTRLTVT.

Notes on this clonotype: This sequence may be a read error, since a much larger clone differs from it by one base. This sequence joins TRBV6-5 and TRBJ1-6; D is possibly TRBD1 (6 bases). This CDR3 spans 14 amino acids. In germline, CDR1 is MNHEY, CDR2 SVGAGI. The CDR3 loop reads CASSYRGADSHLHF. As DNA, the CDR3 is TGTGCCAGCAGTTACCGGGGGGCGGATTCACACCTCCACTTT.

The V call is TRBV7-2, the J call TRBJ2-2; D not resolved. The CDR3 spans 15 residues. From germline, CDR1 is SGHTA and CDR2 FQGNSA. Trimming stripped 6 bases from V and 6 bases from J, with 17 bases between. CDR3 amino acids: CASRTDPSSAGELFF. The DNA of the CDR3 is TGTGCCAGCAGAACCGATCCTAGTTCCGCCGGGGAGCTGTTTTTT.

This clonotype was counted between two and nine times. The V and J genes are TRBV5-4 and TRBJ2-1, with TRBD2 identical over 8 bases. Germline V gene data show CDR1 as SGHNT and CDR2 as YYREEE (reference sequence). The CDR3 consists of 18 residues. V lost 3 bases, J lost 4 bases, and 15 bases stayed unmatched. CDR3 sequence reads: CASSSDHLGVAGYNEQFF. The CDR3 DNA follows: TGTGCCAGCAGCTCGGATCATCTGGGCGTAGCGGGGTACAATGAGCAGTTCTTC.

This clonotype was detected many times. The CDR3 DNA reads as TGTGCCAGCAGTCCAACCGGGACACCGAACGACGAGCAGTACTTC. The encoded protein is CASSPTGTPNDEQYF. The chain couples TRBV28 to TRBJ2-7, with D tentatively TRBD1 (6 bases). The CDR3 is 15 residues long. Germline V gene data show CDR1 as MDHEN and CDR2 as SYDVKM. Trimming removed 5 bases from V and 5 bases from J, with 19 bases in between.

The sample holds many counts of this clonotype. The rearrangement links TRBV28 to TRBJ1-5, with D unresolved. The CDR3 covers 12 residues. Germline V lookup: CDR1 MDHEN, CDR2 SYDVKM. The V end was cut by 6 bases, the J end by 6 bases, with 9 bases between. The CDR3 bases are TGTGCCAGCAGAAAAACGGGTCAGCCCCAGCATTTT. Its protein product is CASRKTGQPQHF.

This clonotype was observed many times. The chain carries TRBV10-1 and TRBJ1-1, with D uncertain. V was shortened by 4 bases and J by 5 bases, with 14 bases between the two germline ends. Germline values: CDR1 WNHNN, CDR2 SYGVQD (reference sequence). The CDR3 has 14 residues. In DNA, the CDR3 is TGCGCCAGCAGTGCGGAAGTCCGAGGTACTGAAGCTTTCTTT. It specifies CASSAEVRGTEAFF.

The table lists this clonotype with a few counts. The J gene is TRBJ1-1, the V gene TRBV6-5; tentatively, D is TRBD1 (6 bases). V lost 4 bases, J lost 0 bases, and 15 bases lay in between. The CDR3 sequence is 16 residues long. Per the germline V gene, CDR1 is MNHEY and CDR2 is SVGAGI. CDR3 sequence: CASSSPQGSLNTEAFF. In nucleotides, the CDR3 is TGTGCCAGCAGTTCCCCCCAGGGGAGCCTGAACACTGAAGCTTTCTTT.

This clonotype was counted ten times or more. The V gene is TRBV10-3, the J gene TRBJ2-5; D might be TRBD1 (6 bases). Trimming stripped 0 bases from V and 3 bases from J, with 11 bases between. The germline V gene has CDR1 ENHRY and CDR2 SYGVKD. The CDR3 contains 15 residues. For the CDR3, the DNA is TGTGCCATCAGTGAGTCCAAGGGGACAAAAGAGACCCAGTACTTC. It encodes CAISESKGTKETQYF.

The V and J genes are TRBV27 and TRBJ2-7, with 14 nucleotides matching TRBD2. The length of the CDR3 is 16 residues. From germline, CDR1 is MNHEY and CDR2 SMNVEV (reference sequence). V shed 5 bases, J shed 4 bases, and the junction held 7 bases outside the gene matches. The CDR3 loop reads CASSPRTSGGFYEQYF. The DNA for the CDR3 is TGTGCCAGCAGTCCAAGGACTAGCGGGGGGTTTTACGAGCAGTACTTC.

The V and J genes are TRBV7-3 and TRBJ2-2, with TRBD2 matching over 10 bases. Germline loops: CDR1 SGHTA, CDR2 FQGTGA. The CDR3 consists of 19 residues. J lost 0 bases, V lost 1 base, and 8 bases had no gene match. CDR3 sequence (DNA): TGTGCCAGCAGCTTAAGTGCTAGCGGGAGAATGGCGAACACCGGGGAGCTGTTTTTT. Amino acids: CASSLSASGRMANTGELFF.

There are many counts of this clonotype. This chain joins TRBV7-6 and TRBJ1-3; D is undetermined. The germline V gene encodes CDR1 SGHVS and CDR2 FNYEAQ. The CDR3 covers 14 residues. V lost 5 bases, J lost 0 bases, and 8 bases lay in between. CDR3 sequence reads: CASSRTDSGNTIYF. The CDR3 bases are TGTGCCAGCAGCCGTACAGACTCTGGAAACACCATATATTTT.

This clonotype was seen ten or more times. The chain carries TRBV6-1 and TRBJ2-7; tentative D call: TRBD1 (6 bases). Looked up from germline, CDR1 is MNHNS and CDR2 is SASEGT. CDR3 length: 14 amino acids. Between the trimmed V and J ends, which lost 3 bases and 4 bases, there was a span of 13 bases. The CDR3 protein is CASSDGQLSYEQYF. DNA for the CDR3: TGTGCCAGCAGTGACGGACAGTTAAGTTACGAGCAGTACTTC.

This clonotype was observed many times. Written as DNA, the CDR3 is TGTGCCAGCAGCCATAATTCACCCCTCCACTTT. This codes for CASSHNSPLHF. The V call is TRBV3-1, the J call TRBJ1-6; no definite D call. The V gene lost 3 bases and the J gene lost 6 bases, with 0 bases spanning the gap. This CDR3 comprises 11 residues. CDR1 is LGHDT and CDR2 is YNNKEL in the germline V gene (reference sequence).

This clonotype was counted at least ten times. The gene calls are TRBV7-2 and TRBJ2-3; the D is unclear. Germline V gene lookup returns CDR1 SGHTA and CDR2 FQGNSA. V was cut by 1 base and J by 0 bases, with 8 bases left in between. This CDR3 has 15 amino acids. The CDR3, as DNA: TGTGCCAGCAGCTTAGTTCGGGTTAGCACAGATACGCAGTATTTT. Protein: CASSLVRVSTDTQYF. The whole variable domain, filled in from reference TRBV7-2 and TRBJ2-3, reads GAGVSQSPSNKVTEKGKDVELRCDPISGHTALYWYRQSLGQGLEFLIYFQGNSAPDKSGLPSDRFSAERTGGSVSTLTIQRTQQEDSAVYLCASSLVRVSTDTQYFGPGTRLTVL.

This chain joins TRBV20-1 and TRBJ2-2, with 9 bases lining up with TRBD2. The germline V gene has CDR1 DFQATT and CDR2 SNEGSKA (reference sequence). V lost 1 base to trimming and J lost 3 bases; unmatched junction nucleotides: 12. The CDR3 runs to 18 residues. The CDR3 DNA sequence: TGCAGTGCTAGAGGGAGGGCGGGAGCGGGGGGTGACACCGGGGAGCTGTTTTTT. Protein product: CSARGRAGAGGDTGELFF.